This T cell receptor (beta chain) comes out of a study of response to subunit inactivated influenza vaccine. Broader study findings: That few new T cells are recruited by each seasonal influenza vaccination was the authors' suggestion.

Germline V CDR1 and CDR2: SGHNT, YENEEA. There are 13 residues in the CDR3. V lost 1 base to trimming and J lost 6 bases, with 10 bases between them. One entry per CDR3 protein results from TCRdb running MiXCR on the RT-PCR reads. Of 500,000 to 550,000 distinct CDR3 sequences in the sample, 6% to 9% were seen once. This clonotype was observed a single time. Its antigen is currently unknown. The sample here was PBMCs from blood, taken 23 months after vaccination. This TCR was recovered from a man aged 50-75 years who received an inactivated influenza vaccine. The V and J genes are TRBV11-3 and TRBJ2-7; no definite D call. CDR3 DNA sequence: TGTGCCAGCAGCTTAGGTGAGACGAGCGAGCAGTACTTC. It specifies CASSLGETSEQYF. The full variable domain, rest sourced from reference TRBV11-3 and TRBJ2-7, is EAGVVQSPRYKIIEKKQPVAFWCNPISGHNTLYWYLQNLGQGPELLIRYENEEAVDDSQLPKDRFSAERLKGVDSTLKIQPAELGDSAVYLCASSLGETSEQYFGPGTRLTVT.